This TCR beta chain is drawn from a study of T cells in Graves' hyperthyroidism and ophthalmopathy. This clonotype appeared many times. TCR beta CDR3 regions were amplified from RNA transcripts. Carried out on the TCR CDR3, a first-round RT-PCR used the HTBI primer set. TCRdb processed the multiplex PCR reads anew with MiXCR; each CDR3 protein has one entry. The sample records around 500,000 distinct CDR3 sequences, roughly 15% being singletons. The sequencing sample was made of blood. This clonotype was sampled from a woman aged 35 to 49 with Graves' hyperthyroidism.

The CDR3 reads CATSEHSQETQYF. In DNA form, the CDR3 reads TGTGCCACCAGTGAACACAGCCAAGAGACCCAGTACTTC. The V call is TRBV24-1, the J call TRBJ2-5; D is unclear. The CDR3 is made up of 13 amino acids. V dropped 4 bases and J dropped 1 base, with 6 bases sitting between them. Germline V gene data show CDR1 as KGHDR and CDR2 as SFDVKD.